This record concerns one T cell receptor beta chain sequence. It has no known antigen specificity. No base quality information exists; no much larger clone differs at one position. The library was obtained by the immunoSEQ multiplex PCR assay. The multiplex PCR relied on a mix of 60 forward primers for TCR Vbeta segments and 13 reverse primers for TCR Jbeta segments. The CDR3 region of rearranged TCR beta genes was amplified from genomic DNA by a multiplex PCR assay. The amplified TCR beta libraries were sequenced on the Illumina HiSeq System as 87-base-pair reads. On the authors' methods: A later analysis tallied 75 million to 85 million unique TCR beta chains across the 610 or so repertoires, and about 10 million of those chains were shared by two or more donors. Raw reads were error-corrected and collapsed into unique sequences by a nearest-neighbor algorithm in which closely related sequences were merged to remove PCR and sequencing errors. V, D and J gene segments were assigned by aligning CDR3 sequences to IMGT reference sequences. For a sequence to be retained, at least a six-nucleotide match to both a V gene segment and a J gene segment was required. A rearrangement counted as productive if the CDR3 had no stop codons and remained in frame with V and J, and every other rearrangement counted as non-productive. CDR3 was defined by IMGT convention, running from the second conserved V-encoded cysteine to the conserved J-encoded phenylalanine. The earlier analysis of 587 of the donors excluded any sequence lacking an unambiguous match to a single V gene segment. In an earlier analysis of several hundred of the donors, V segments were called functional above 56.7% productive rearrangements and were called segregating when the between-donor standard deviation exceeded 5%. A statistical classification framework was developed to diagnose cytomegalovirus status using the catalog of TCR beta chain sequences. In a later analysis, TCR nucleotide sequences were compared against IMGT/GENE-DB human TR gene sequences so that V and J genes could be assigned. Using the TCRdist pipeline, a later analysis assigned CDR3 sequences along with most-parsimonious VDJ recombination scenarios. A later analysis defined each TCR beta chain by its CDR3 amino acid sequence plus V-gene family, and excluded reads lacking a unique V-gene family. A later analysis removed several hundred highly shared, low-generation-probability nucleotide sequences to deal with suspected cross-contamination and a sequencing artifact. For each public chain, a later analysis derived a clonal expansion index from normalized ranks of inferred template counts within each repertoire. A later analysis computed generation probabilities with a VDJ recombination model fitted to out-of-frame rearrangements, and checked the results against IGoR. In a later analysis, TCR-TCR, TCR-HLA and TCR-CMV co-occurrence was scored with hypergeometric tests, and a repertoire-size bias correction was applied to TCR pairs. In a later analysis, false discovery rates were estimated by permuting HLA or CMV assignments 20 times. A later analysis grouped co-occurring TCRs with DBSCAN, adding TCRdist sequence similarity when clustering within HLA-allele-positive subsets. Co-occurrence clustering excluded repertoires with fewer than 30,000 or more than 120,000 public chains, plus five with anomalous nucleotide sharing. In its TCRdb copy, this immuneACCESS table keeps in-frame sequences only and misses some clones. Where compared with another copy, unresolved V genes explain less than half of these, and the others have no known cause. V and J calls and clone size are given by that table; D and trimming were obtained from the DNA. For this sample there are 150,000 or so clones; approximately 82% appear just once. The ten largest clones represent around 1.6% of the sample.

This record comes from a study of cytomegalovirus exposure and HLA in healthy donors (TCRdb year 2017). Some background on the complete study: In an earlier analysis of 587 of the donors, roughly 300 Gb of sequence data and 117 million unique TCR beta sequences from about 180 million T cells were reported. Both class I and class II loci were covered by HLA typing, at four-digit resolution. The study was designed to test whether signatures of past pathogen exposure could be identified by cataloging public T cell receptors. Of the approximately 400 genotyped donors, 65% to 90% fell in the genetic ancestry cluster associated with self-reported Caucasian donors. The number of typed donors differed by locus: 629-630 for A, B, C, DRB1 and DQB1; approximately 520 for DQA1; around 580 for DPA1; and about 450 for DPB1. Donor age, sex, ethnicity and CMV serostatus were collected together with the repertoire data. Along with the 666-subject first cohort, a separate validation cohort of 120 different subjects was used. Among 300 to 450 genotyped donors of the cohort, an average of roughly 240,000 unique TCR beta nucleotide sequences were sequenced per donor, roughly a sixth of them non-productive. In a later analysis, previously published TCR beta repertoires from roughly 710 donors were re-analyzed and high-resolution HLA genotyping was added so that TCR occurrence patterns could be studied. About 300 gigabases of sequencing data and some 85 million unique TCR sequences were included in an early release covering around 600 HLA-typed donors. An earlier analysis of approximately 630 of the donors applied high-throughput TCR beta sequencing to assess whether each TCR beta V gene segment acted as functional or pseudogenic. Every repertoire in the discovery cohort had been generated on one and the same sequencing platform. A later genetic analysis used genome-wide SNP genotypes for about 60% of the roughly 670 donors, treating that subset as a discovery cohort. Roughly 5 DR-DQ haplotypes were treated as single units for association and clustering because of strong linkage in the cohort. To predict cytomegalovirus infection status, the study combined high-throughput TCR immunosequencing, statistical association of individual TCRs with disease status, and machine learning. Rather than drawing on any new phenotypic data, the later analysis identified candidate immune exposures from TCR beta sequences and the way those sequences occurred across donors. Using immunosequencing, the study profiled T cell repertoires from fewer than 850 subjects and related those repertoires to cytomegalovirus serostatus.

The full study reports these points: Assigning TCR associations to individual alleles was difficult when HLA alleles, especially DR and DQ, strongly co-occurred. Linkage disequilibrium might explain the correlated functional status among segregating V segments, but an unknown experimental factor could not be excluded. The earlier analysis of around 600 of the donors excluded 15 to 20 rarely observed V segments, including chromosome 9 orphons, because counts were too low. Most TCR sequences were observed very rarely across donors, whereas some public TCRs were present in many individuals. Specific HLA alleles were associated with 16,951 TCR beta sequences at a false discovery rate of 0.05 in a later analysis. A later analysis reported that several top co-occurrence clusters appeared linked to parvovirus B19, influenza, CMV and Epstein-Barr virus. A later analysis found that TCR association rates varied across HLA loci, with DRB1 alleles showing the most associated TCRs and HLA-C alleles the fewest. Because some donors lacked HLA typing at each locus, the association tests relied only on the typed subset. CMV serostatus was the only immune exposure information available for the cohort. An association between a missense DCLRE1C variant and V-gene and J-gene trimming of TCR beta chains was found in a later genetic analysis and replicated in an independent cohort. A cluster of highly shared sequence variants was judged likely to represent a technical artifact of the sequencing pipeline. In an earlier analysis of 587 of the donors, most TCR beta V segments appeared in productive rearrangements about 90% or about 30% of the time, broadly matching IMGT annotations. A later genetic analysis reported fewer N-insertions in productive TCRs among donors in an Asian-associated ancestry cluster than the roughly 700-donor mean. In vitro tests confirmed that three of the cytomegalovirus-associated TCR beta chains recognize cytomegalovirus antigens. Some IMGT-functional V segments, including TRBV6-2 and TRBV6-3, could not be told apart with the 87-base-pair reads, so those segments were excluded. Roughly uniform sequencing depth across donors was assumed in presence/absence analyses, although this assumption may not hold. The cohort was sequenced for TCR beta chains only, and without alpha or paired-chain data the features that could be detected were limited. The classifier was reported to diagnose cytomegalovirus status with high specificity and sensitivity in both the original cohort and the validation cohort. It was suggested by the authors that the approach could potentially be generalized to other disease states and immunological phenotypes. In a later analysis, HLA-associated TCR beta chains were found to be more clonally expanded and to have lower generation probabilities than equally common non-associated chains. A further reported finding was that TCR beta sequences accurately predicted the HLA-A and HLA-B alleles for most subjects in the first cohort. According to a later analysis, most CMV-associated TCR beta chains appeared to be HLA-restricted, and the HLA associations seemed to be driven largely by CMV exposure. The study listed 150 to 200 TCR beta chains as associated with cytomegalovirus.

The CDR3 numbers 15 residues from cysteine through phenylalanine. Just CDR3 DNA is preserved here, 45 bases in frame from base 1. CDR1 and CDR2 (SGHTA, FQGNSA) derive from the germline V gene. In total, over 600 healthy bone marrow donors made up the cohort. At the time of sampling, every cohort member was nominally healthy, though immune exposures that went unrecorded were likely present. The donor was CMV seronegative and was included in the group of over 300 seronegative cohort members. Each donor provided a peripheral blood sample, and peripheral blood mononuclear cells were used for TCR beta sequencing. The Qiagen DNeasy Blood Extraction Kit was used to extract genomic DNA from the blood cell samples.

The chain uses TRBV7-2 and TRBJ2-5, and TRBD1 matches 9 of the central bases. The end of the DNA is better explained by TRBJ2-7, so the J call may be wrong. The source material was PBMCs. This clonotype was sampled from a female donor in good health and CMV-seronegative. The nucleotides read TGTGCCAGCAGCTTAGATGGGACAGGGTCCTACGAGCAGTACTTC. Its translation reads: CASSLDGTGSYEQYF.